This T cell receptor (beta chain) was retrieved from a study of T cells in tuberculosis. Study details: CD1B tetramers identified T cells specific for mycobacterial lipid GMM.

CDR1 is SGHAT, CDR2 FQNNGV, per germline. V shed 2 bases, J shed 1 base, and the junction held 8 bases outside the gene matches. The CDR3 consists of 16 residues. After thawing and overnight rest, PBMC were stained with GMM-loaded CD1B tetramer, viability dye and anti-CD3 for sorting. The CD1B tetramers carried C32 glucose monomycolate purified from Rhodococcus equi. Some clones are missing from TCRdb's copy, which holds only in-frame ones; the method was immunoSEQ multiplex PCR. The table lists some 90,000 clones, approximately 91% of them singletons. Sequencing was carried out using CD1b-GMM tetramer-negative cells sorted from PBMCs. The chain employs TRBV11-2 and TRBJ2-7; 7 bases are a match to TRBD1. The source of this sequence is an adult woman with latent tuberculosis. CDR3 protein: CASSLRSRDRSYEQYF. The CDR3 bases are TGTGCCAGCAGCTTAAGGTCCCGGGACAGATCCTACGAGCAGTACTTC.